This T cell receptor (beta chain) was captured in a study of read filtering for tumor transcriptome and immune sequencing. As for the study in general: Whole-transcriptome libraries were prepared after DNase treatment. TCR-mapped reads were about 4.05 to 10.27 million with IR-seq versus roughly 75 to 1,300 with RNA-seq.

Whole-study findings and limits: Roughly four fifths of IR-seq clonotypes had one read, totaling about 3.5% of reads; RNA-seq: around 70% and 40%. Sorted CD138-negative bone marrow cells were not purified T cells.

The library was built from about 400 ng RNA with molecular barcoded adaptors for alpha/delta and beta/gamma chains. TCRdb passed the reads through MiXCR, listing each CDR3 protein once. The sample includes about 130,000 distinct CDR3 sequences, under 15% of them seen just once. Worth noting for this clonotype: Its antigen is not identified.

Germline lookup yields CDR1 SNHLY and CDR2 FYNNEI. V was trimmed by 4 bases and J by 5 bases, leaving 11 bases between them. The CDR3 spans 13 residues. This TCR was sampled from a donor at least 40 years old with multiple myeloma. The sequenced sample was a population of CD138-negative cells sorted from bone marrow. The chain employs TRBV2 and TRBJ2-5; D call uncertain. The CDR3 here is CASSVSGLETQYF. The CDR3 DNA reads as TGTGCCAGCAGTGTTTCGGGTCTGGAGACCCAGTACTTC.